The next 22 T cell receptor beta chains were all read from a single sample in a study of shared clonotypes between healthy human individuals. Measured with immunoSEQ multiplex PCR; TCRdb has only the in-frame clones, and not every one. The sample lists around 700,000 clones; roughly 70% were seen once. Source material: memory CD4+ T cells sorted from blood. As to subset: CD45RA-negative fraction. These receptors were taken from a woman aged 25 to 39 in good health.

This rearrangement joins TRBV30 to TRBJ1-4; perhaps TRBD1 as D (6 bases). CDR1 is GTSNPN and CDR2 is SVGIG in the germline V gene (reference sequence). There are 13 residues in the CDR3. V dropped 7 bases and J dropped 0 bases, with 9 bases sitting between them. The CDR3: CAYGQPTNEKLFF. The CDR3 nucleotides read TGTGCCTACGGACAGCCAACTAATGAAAAACTGTTTTTT.

V usage is TRBV1 and J usage is TRBJ2-7; TRBD2 is the table's D call, not checked against the DNA. TRBV1 constitutes a pseudogene. The CDR3 sequence is 16 residues long. CDR3 sequence: CTSSQEPSAPYYEQYF. The CDR3 nucleotides read TGCACCAGCAGCCAAGAACCGAGTGCTCCCTACTACGAGCAGTACTTC.

The table lists this clone with a few counts. This specimen includes other DNA sequences encoding the same CDR3. The CDR3 loop reads CASSSNTGELFF. CDR3 bases: TGTGCCAGCAGTTCGAACACCGGGGAGCTGTTTTTT. V gene TRBV28 combines with J gene TRBJ2-2, with D hard to call. The CDR3 length is 12 residues. Germline lookup yields CDR1 MDHEN and CDR2 SYDVKM. Trimming took off 4 bases at V and 0 bases at J, with 0 bases between the two ends.

The gene calls are TRBV28 and TRBJ1-3; 7 positions agree with TRBD1. The trim removed 6 bases at V and 0 bases at J, leaving 8 bases unmatched. This CDR3 has 16 residues. Germline loops: CDR1 MDHEN, CDR2 SYDVKM. CDR3: CASSPIDRASGNTIYF. CDR3 sequence (DNA): TGTGCCAGCAGCCCTATCGACAGGGCCTCTGGAAACACCATATATTTT.

A few counts support this clone. The CDR3 loop reads CAWSVHPLQETQYF. CDR3 bases: TGTGCCTGGAGTGTACATCCCCTACAAGAGACCCAGTACTTC. The chain couples TRBV30 to TRBJ2-5; D gene unclear. V lost 0 bases to trimming and J lost 2 bases, with 10 bases between them. Looked up from germline, CDR1 is GTSNPN and CDR2 is SVGIG (reference sequence). The CDR3 runs 14 residues.

Only a few counts were recorded for this clone. The chain couples TRBV25-1 to TRBJ2-3; 9 bases match TRBD1. CDR3 length: 18 amino acids. The J segment lost 1 base and the V segment lost 7 bases, leaving 15 bases of the junction unmatched. Per germline, CDR1 MGHDK and CDR2 SYGVNS. The CDR3 DNA follows: TGTGCCAGCACCCGAGGGGGCCGACAGGGGGAGGGCACAGATACGCAGTATTTT. Its protein is CASTRGGRQGEGTDTQYF.

The genes are TRBV19 and TRBJ2-1, with 9 bases fitting TRBD2. V lost 7 bases, J lost 8 bases, and 6 bases stayed unmatched. Germline CDR1 is LNHDA and CDR2 is SQIVND (reference sequence). CDR3 size: 13 residues. The CDR3 nucleotides read TGTGCCAGTAATCCTAGCGGGAACTATGAGCAGTTCTTC. Encoded protein: CASNPSGNYEQFF.

CDR3 loop: CASSPPTDQETQYF. As DNA, the CDR3 is TGTGCCAGCTCACCACCGACAGACCAAGAGACCCAGTACTTC. The chain carries TRBV18 and TRBJ2-5; D perhaps matches TRBD1 (5 bases). The length of the CDR3 is 14 residues. The V end lost 0 bases, the J end lost 0 bases, and 5 bases lay between the germline ends. Germline CDR1 and CDR2: KGHSH and LQKENI.

V usage is TRBV5-1 and J usage is TRBJ2-7, with a tentative D call TRBD2 (6 bases). The CDR3 has 16 amino acids. Germline CDR1 and CDR2: SGHRS and YFSETQ. Trimming removed 0 bases at V and 2 bases at J, with 15 bases between. This CDR3 reads CASSLAPRLDPYEQYF. CDR3 coding DNA: TGCGCCAGCAGCTTGGCCCCCCGACTAGACCCCTACGAGCAGTACTTC. Supplemented by reference TRBV5-1 and TRBJ2-7, the full variable domain reads KAGVTQTPRYLIKTRGQQVTLSCSPISGHRSVSWYQQTPGQGLQFLFEYFSETQRNKGNFPGRFSGRQFSNSRSEMNVSTLELGDSALYLCASSLAPRLDPYEQYFGPGTRLTVT.

The V and J genes are TRBV11-2 and TRBJ1-3, with no clear D. Germline V gene sequence: CDR1 SGHAT, CDR2 FQNNGV. The germline V and J ends were trimmed by 2 bases and 0 bases, with 8 bases remaining between them. This CDR3 is built from 15 residues. The CDR3 region has the DNA TGTGCCAGCAGCTTAACCTCGATCTCTGGAAACACCATATATTTT. Its protein product is CASSLTSISGNTIYF. The variable domain in full, completed from reference TRBV11-2 and TRBJ1-3, reads EAGVAQSPRYKIIEKRQSVAFWCNPISGHATLYWYQQILGQGPKLLIQFQNNGVVDDSQLPKDRFSAERLKGVDSTLKIQPAKLEDSAVYLCASSLTSISGNTIYFGEGSWLTVV.

This clone came up once. The V call is TRBV6-1, the J call TRBJ2-2; 11 bases align to TRBD1. Per germline, CDR1 MNHNS and CDR2 SASEGT. V trimming: 6 bases; J trimming: 4 bases; junction bases outside the gene matches: 4. The CDR3 loop spans 15 amino acids. The CDR3 here is CASRPGTGGTGELFF. The CDR3 DNA follows: TGTGCCAGCAGACCCGGGACAGGGGGCACCGGGGAGCTGTTTTTT.

Comment on this clone: The same CDR3 arises from other DNA sequences in this sample as well. The chain couples TRBV6-5 to TRBJ1-5; tentative D call: TRBD1 (5 bases). V was trimmed by 0 bases and J by 2 bases, leaving 5 bases between them. The CDR3 has 14 amino acids. Germline values: CDR1 MNHEY, CDR2 SVGAGI. The CDR3 reads CASSYSGGNQPQHF. The CDR3 region has the DNA TGTGCCAGCAGTTACTCAGGGGGCAATCAGCCCCAGCATTTT.

The chain has TRBV6-6 and TRBJ2-7; D uncertain. CDR1 and CDR2 from the germline V gene are MNHNY and SVGAGI (reference sequence). The germline V and J ends were trimmed by 0 bases and 2 bases, with 8 bases remaining between them. The CDR3 contains 14 residues. The CDR3, as DNA: TGTGCCAGCAGTTACTCTGCGCCGGCCTACGAGCAGTACTTC. Translated: CASSYSAPAYEQYF.

The chain couples TRBV5-4 to TRBJ1-2; 10 bases are a match to TRBD1. The CDR3 length is 16 residues. Trimming cost V 0 bases and J 5 bases; bases outside gene matches: 7. The germline gives CDR1 SGHNT, CDR2 YYREEE (reference sequence). In DNA, the CDR3 is TGTGCCAGCAGCTTGGAGAGGGGACAGGGGCTATATGGCTACACCTTC. Translation gives CASSLERGQGLYGYTF.

The gene calls are TRBV28 and TRBJ1-5; 9 nucleotides agree with TRBD1. Trimming cost V 7 bases and J 6 bases; bases outside gene matches: 10. Germline assignment: CDR1 MDHEN and CDR2 SYDVKM. This CDR3 contains 15 residues. The CDR3 DNA reads as TGTGCCAGCATTAGGGCGGGACAGGGTTTTCAGCCCCAGCATTTT. Protein sequence: CASIRAGQGFQPQHF. Full variable domain (rest looked up from reference TRBV28 and TRBJ1-5): DVKVTQSSRYLVKRTGEKVFLECVQDMDHENMFWYRQDPGLGLRLIYFSYDVKMKEKGDIPEGYSVSREKKERFSLILESASTNQTSMYLCASIRAGQGFQPQHFGDGTRLSIL.

This clone appeared many times. The chain couples TRBV4-1 to TRBJ1-2; D is uncertain. CDR3 size: 16 residues. Germline CDR1 and CDR2: MGHRA and YSYEKL. The germline V and J ends were trimmed by 1 base and 4 bases, with 16 bases remaining between them. The CDR3 is CASSQVGRGVAYGYTF. In DNA, the CDR3 is TGCGCCAGCAGCCAAGTCGGTCGCGGGGTTGCCTATGGCTACACCTTC.

CDR3 sequence reads: CASSTLEAGGVGEQYF. Written as DNA, the CDR3 is TGTGCCAGCTCAACCCTAGAAGCGGGAGGAGTGGGCGAGCAGTACTTC. This rearrangement joins TRBV18 to TRBJ2-7, with 9 bases fitting TRBD2. The germline V gene encodes CDR1 KGHSH and CDR2 LQKENI. The CDR3 extends over 16 amino acids. V lost 5 bases, J lost 6 bases, and 14 bases stayed unmatched.

V gene TRBV11-2 combines with J gene TRBJ2-7; D not certain. Germline loops: CDR1 SGHAT, CDR2 FQNNGV. CDR3 length equals 13 residues. V lost 5 bases and J lost 7, with 15 bases in between. The CDR3 is CASSASVVGEQYF. CDR3 DNA sequence: TGTGCCAGCAGCGCTTCAGTGGTGGGGGAGCAGTACTTC. Complete variable domain (other parts from reference TRBV11-2 and TRBJ2-7): EAGVAQSPRYKIIEKRQSVAFWCNPISGHATLYWYQQILGQGPKLLIQFQNNGVVDDSQLPKDRFSAERLKGVDSTLKIQPAKLEDSAVYLCASSASVVGEQYFGPGTRLTVT.

This CDR3 is CASTSLTGNYGYTF. DNA for the CDR3: TGTGCCAGCACCTCCCTGACAGGGAACTATGGCTACACCTTC. V and J are TRBV28 and TRBJ1-2; 7 positions agree with TRBD1. From germline, CDR1 is MDHEN and CDR2 SYDVKM. The V segment lost 7 bases and the J segment 2 bases; nucleotides outside the gene matches: 7. CDR3 length: 14 amino acids.

The V call is TRBV27, the J call TRBJ2-4; 8 bases are a match to TRBD1. Trimming took 5 bases from V and 6 from J; bases not matched to a gene: 12. The CDR3 is made up of 16 amino acids. Per germline, CDR1 MNHEY and CDR2 SMNVEV (reference sequence). The CDR3 DNA follows: TGTGCCAGCAGTCCCCTACAGGGGGTCCCCCCAAACATTCAGTACTTC. Translated: CASSPLQGVPPNIQYF.

The chain links TRBV25-1 to TRBJ1-1; a weak D match, TRBD1 (6 bases). CDR1 and CDR2 from the germline V gene are MGHDK and SYGVNS. V dropped 6 bases and J dropped 7 bases, with 15 bases sitting between them. The CDR3 has 13 amino acids. The CDR3 loop is CASRSRWTDEAFF. In nucleotides, the CDR3 is TGTGCCAGCAGGAGCAGATGGACAGATGAAGCTTTCTTT.

This clone has a single count. This sample also contains other DNA sequences that code for the same CDR3. The J gene is TRBJ2-1, the V gene TRBV2; 12 nucleotides line up with TRBD2. This CDR3 is built from 14 residues. V lost 6 bases to trimming and J lost 6 bases; unmatched junction nucleotides: 3. Germline V gives CDR1 SNHLY, CDR2 FYNNEI. Written as DNA, the CDR3 is TGTGCCAGCAGCCGACTAGCGGGGGTCAATGAGCAGTTCTTC. As protein: CASSRLAGVNEQFF.